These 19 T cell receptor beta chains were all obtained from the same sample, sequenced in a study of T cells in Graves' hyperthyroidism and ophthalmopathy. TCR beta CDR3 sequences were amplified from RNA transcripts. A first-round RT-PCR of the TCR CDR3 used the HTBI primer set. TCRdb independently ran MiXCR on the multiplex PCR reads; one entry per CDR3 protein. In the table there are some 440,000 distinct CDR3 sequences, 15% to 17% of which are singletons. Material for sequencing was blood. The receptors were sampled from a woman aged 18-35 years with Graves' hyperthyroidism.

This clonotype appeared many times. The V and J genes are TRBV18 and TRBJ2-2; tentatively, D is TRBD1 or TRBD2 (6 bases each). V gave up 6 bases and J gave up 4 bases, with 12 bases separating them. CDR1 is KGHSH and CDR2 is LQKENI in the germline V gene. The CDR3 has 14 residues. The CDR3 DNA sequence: TGTGCCAGCTCGCGACCGGGGGCCACCGGGGAGCTGTTTTTT. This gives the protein CASSRPGATGELFF.

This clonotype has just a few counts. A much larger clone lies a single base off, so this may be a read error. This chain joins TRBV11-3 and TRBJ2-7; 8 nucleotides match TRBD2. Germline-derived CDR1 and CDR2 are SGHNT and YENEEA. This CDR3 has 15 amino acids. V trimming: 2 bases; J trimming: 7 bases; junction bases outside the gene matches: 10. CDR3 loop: CASSLSGGLNNEQYF. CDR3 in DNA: TGTGCCAGCAGCTTATCGGGGGGGCTAAACAATGAGCAGTACTTC.

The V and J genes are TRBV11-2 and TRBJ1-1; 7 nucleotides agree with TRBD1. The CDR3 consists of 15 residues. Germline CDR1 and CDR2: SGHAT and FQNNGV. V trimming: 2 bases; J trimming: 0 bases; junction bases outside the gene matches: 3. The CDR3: CASSLQGGLNTEAFF. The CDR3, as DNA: TGTGCCAGCAGCTTACAGGGGGGGCTGAACACTGAAGCTTTCTTT. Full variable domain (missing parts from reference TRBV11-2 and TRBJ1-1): EAGVAQSPRYKIIEKRQSVAFWCNPISGHATLYWYQQILGQGPKLLIQFQNNGVVDDSQLPKDRFSAERLKGVDSTLKIQPAKLEDSAVYLCASSLQGGLNTEAFFGQGTRLTVV.

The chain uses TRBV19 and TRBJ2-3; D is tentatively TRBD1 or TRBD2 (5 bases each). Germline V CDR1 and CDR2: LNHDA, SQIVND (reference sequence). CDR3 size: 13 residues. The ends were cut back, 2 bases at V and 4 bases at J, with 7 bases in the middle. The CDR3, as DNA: TGTGCCAGTAGTATAAGGGGACCAGATACGCAGTATTTT. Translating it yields CASSIRGPDTQYF.

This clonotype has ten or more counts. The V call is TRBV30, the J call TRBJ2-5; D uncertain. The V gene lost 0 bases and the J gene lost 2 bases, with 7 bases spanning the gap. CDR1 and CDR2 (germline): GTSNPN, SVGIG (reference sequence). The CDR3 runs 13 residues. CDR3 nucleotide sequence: TGTGCCTGGAGTGTCTACAGTCAAGAGACCCAGTACTTC. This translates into CAWSVYSQETQYF. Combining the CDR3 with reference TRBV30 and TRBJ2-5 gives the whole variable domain SQTIHQWPATLVQPVGSPLSLECTVEGTSNPNLYWYRQAAGRGLQLLFYSVGIGQISSEVPQNLSASRPQDRQFILSSKKLLLSDSGFYLCAWSVYSQETQYFGPGTRLLVL.

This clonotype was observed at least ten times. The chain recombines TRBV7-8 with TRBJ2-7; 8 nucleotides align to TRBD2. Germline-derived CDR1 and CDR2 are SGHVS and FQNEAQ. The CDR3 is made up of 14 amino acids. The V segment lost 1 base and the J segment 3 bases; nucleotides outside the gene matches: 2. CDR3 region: CASSLGTSYYEQYF. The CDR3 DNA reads TGTGCCAGCAGCTTAGGGACTAGCTACTACGAGCAGTACTTC.

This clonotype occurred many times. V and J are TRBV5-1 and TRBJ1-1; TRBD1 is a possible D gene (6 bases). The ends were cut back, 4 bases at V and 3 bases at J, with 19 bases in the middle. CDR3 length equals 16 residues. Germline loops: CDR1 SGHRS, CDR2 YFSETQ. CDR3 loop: CASSIGDRDTHTEAFF. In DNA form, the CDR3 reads TGCGCCAGCAGCATTGGGGACCGGGACACTCACACTGAAGCTTTCTTT.

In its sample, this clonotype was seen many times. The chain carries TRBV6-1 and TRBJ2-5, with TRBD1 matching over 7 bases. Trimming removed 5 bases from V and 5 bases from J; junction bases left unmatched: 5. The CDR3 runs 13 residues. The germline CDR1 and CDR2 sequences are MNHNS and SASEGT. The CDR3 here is CASSPRQGETQYF. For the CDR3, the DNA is TGTGCCAGCAGTCCCCGACAGGGCGAGACCCAGTACTTC.

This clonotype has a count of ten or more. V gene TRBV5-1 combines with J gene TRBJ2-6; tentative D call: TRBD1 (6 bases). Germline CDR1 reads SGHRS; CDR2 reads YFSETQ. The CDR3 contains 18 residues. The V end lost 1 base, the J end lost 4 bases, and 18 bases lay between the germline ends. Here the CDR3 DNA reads TGCGCCAGCAGCTTGAAGACAGGATGGTTGGAGGGGGCCAACGTCCTGACTTTC. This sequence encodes CASSLKTGWLEGANVLTF. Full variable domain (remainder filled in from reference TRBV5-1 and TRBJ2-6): KAGVTQTPRYLIKTRGQQVTLSCSPISGHRSVSWYQQTPGQGLQFLFEYFSETQRNKGNFPGRFSGRQFSNSRSEMNVSTLELGDSALYLCASSLKTGWLEGANVLTFGAGSRLTVL.

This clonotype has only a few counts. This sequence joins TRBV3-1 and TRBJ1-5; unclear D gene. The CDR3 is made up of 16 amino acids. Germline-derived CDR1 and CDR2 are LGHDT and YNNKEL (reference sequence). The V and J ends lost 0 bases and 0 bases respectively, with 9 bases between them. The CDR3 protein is CASSQDAGYSNQPQHF. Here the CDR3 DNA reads TGTGCCAGCAGCCAAGATGCCGGCTATAGCAATCAGCCCCAGCATTTT.

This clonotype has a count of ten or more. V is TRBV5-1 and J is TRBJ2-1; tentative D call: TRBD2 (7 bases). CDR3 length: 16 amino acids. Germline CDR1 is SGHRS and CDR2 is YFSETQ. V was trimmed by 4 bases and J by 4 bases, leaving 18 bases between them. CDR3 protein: CASSTGRGASYNEQFF. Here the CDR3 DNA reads TGCGCCAGCAGCACTGGACGGGGGGCATCTTACAATGAGCAGTTCTTC.

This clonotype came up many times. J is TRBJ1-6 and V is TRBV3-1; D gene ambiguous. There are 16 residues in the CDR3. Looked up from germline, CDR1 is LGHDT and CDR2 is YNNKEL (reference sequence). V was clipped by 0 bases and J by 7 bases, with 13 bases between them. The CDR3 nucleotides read TGTGCCAGCAGCCAAGATAGAGGGAAGAGAAATTCACCCCTCCACTTT. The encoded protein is CASSQDRGKRNSPLHF.

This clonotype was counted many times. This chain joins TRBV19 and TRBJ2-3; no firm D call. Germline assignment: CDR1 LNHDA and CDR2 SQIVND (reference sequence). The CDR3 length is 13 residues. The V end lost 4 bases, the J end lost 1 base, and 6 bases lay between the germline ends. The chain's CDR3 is CASSRPGTDTQYF. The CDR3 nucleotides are TGTGCCAGTAGTAGACCTGGCACAGATACGCAGTATTTT.

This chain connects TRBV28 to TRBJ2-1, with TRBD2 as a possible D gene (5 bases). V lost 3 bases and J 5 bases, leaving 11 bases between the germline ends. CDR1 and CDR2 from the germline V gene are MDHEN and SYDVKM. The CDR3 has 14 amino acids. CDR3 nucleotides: TGTGCCAGCAGTTTCAGGAGGTTACACAATGAGCAGTTCTTC. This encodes CASSFRRLHNEQFF.

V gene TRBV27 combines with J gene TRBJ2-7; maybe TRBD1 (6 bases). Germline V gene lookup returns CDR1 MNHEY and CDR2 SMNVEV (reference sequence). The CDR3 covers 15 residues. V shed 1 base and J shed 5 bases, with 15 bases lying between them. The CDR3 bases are TGTGCCAGCAGTTTATACACAGGGCCAGGGCACGAGCAGTACTTC. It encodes CASSLYTGPGHEQYF.

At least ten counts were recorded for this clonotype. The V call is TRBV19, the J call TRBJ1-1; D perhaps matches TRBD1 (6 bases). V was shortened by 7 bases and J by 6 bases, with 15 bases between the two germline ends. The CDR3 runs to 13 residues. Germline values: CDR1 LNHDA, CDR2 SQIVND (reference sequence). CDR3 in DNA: TGTGCCAGTAACCTTCGAGGGGGATCTGAAGCTTTCTTT. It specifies CASNLRGGSEAFF.

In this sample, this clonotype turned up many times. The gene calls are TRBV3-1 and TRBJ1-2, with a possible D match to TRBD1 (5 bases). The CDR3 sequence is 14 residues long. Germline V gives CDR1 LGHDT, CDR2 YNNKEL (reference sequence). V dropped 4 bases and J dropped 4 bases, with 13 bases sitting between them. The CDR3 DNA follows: TGTGCCAGCAGCCCGTCCGTCCAGGGCTATGGCTACACCTTC. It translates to CASSPSVQGYGYTF.

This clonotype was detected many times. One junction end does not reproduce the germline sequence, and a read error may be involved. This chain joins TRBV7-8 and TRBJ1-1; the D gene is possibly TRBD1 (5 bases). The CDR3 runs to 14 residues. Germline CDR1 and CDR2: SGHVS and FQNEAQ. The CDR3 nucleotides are TGTGCCAGCACCTTAACCAGGGCGAACACTGAAGCTTTCTTT. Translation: CASTLTRANTEAFF.

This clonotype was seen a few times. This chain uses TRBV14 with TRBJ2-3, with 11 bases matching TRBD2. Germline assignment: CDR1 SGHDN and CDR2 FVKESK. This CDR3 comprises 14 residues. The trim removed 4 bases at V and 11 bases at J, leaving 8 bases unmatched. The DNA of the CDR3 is TGTGCCAGCAGCCTCGGGACTAGCGGCTTGAAGCAGTATTTT. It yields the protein CASSLGTSGLKQYF.